The 12 T cell receptor beta chains in this list originate from one sample, sequenced in a study of blood T cell repertoires in COVID-19. TCRdb's copy holds only in-frame clones and misses some; the assay was immunoSEQ multiplex PCR. This sample carries some 280,000 clones, about nine tenths of them seen once, and the ten largest clones take about 3%. The source material was peripheral blood. Source of these receptors: a woman in her 30s with active or convalescent COVID-19.

Notes on this clone: One end of the junction is discordant with germline, which a read error may explain. The chain couples TRBV7-7 to TRBJ2-2, with 8 bases identical to TRBD1. Germline V gene sequence: CDR1 SSHAT, CDR2 FNYEAQ (reference sequence). This CDR3 has 15 amino acids. The CDR3 DNA follows: TGTGCTAGCAGCCCGCCAGGGGGCTGGCCCGGGGAGCTGTTTTTT. The encoded protein is CASSPPGGWPGELFF.

This clone was picked up a small number of times. J is TRBJ1-4 and V is TRBV4-3, with 8 positions matching TRBD1. Unmatched junction bases numbered 8, after V lost 0 bases and J lost 5 bases. CDR1 and CDR2 (germline): LGHNA, YSLEER. The CDR3 totals 17 residues. CDR3 DNA: TGCGCCAGCAGCCAAGATAGCGTCCGACAGGGGAATGAAAAACTGTTTTTT. Amino acid sequence: CASSQDSVRQGNEKLFF.

In the case of this clone: The junction and the germline gene differ at one end; a read error may be behind it. This sequence joins TRBV7-7 and TRBJ2-2; D is unclear. The germline V gene encodes CDR1 SSHAT and CDR2 FNYEAQ (reference sequence). The CDR3 is 13 amino acids. The CDR3 nucleotides are TGTGCTAGCAGCCCGGTCGGCACCGGGGAGCTGTTTTTT. Translation gives CASSPVGTGELFF.

DNA of the CDR3: TGTGCCAGTAGTAAGGGGGACACTGAAGCTTTCTTT. Translating gives CASSKGDTEAFF. The genes are TRBV19 and TRBJ1-1, with D possibly TRBD1 on 6 matching bases. CDR1 and CDR2 from the germline V gene are LNHDA and SQIVND (reference sequence). Trimming took 4 bases from V and 3 from J, leaving 6 bases between them. There are 12 residues in the CDR3.

J is TRBJ2-6 and V is TRBV11-3; 10 bases line up with TRBD1. V gave up 3 bases and J gave up 0 bases; unmatched junction bases: 2. Germline-derived CDR1 and CDR2 are SGHNT and YENEEA. The CDR3 runs to 17 residues. CDR3 bases: TGTGCCAGCAGCTTCGGGACAGGGGTCTCTGGGGCCAACGTCCTGACTTTC. It is translated as CASSFGTGVSGANVLTF.

The chain has TRBV4-2 and TRBJ2-5, with 11 bases matching TRBD1. V lost 1 base, J lost 4 bases, and 11 bases stayed unmatched. The germline V gene encodes CDR1 LGHNA and CDR2 YNFKEQ. This CDR3 spans 18 amino acids. CDR3 coding DNA: TGTGCCAGCAGCCAAGGGACAGGGGGCGGGGGAAGTCGAGAGACCCAGTACTTC. Amino acid sequence: CASSQGTGGGGSRETQYF.

J is TRBJ1-1 and V is TRBV7-9; D is unresolved. The CDR3 length is 15 residues. V lost 2 bases and J 1 base, leaving 11 bases between the germline ends. The V gene's germline CDR1 is SEHNR and CDR2 FQNEAQ (reference sequence). In DNA, the CDR3 is TGTGCCAGCAGCTTAACCCGATCGGGGAACACTGAAGCTTTCTTT. This codes for CASSLTRSGNTEAFF. The whole variable domain, filled in from reference TRBV7-9 and TRBJ1-1, reads DTGVSQNPRHKITKRGQNVTFRCDPISEHNRLYWYRQTLGQGPEFLTYFQNEAQLEKSRLLSDRFSAERPKGSFSTLEIQRTEQGDSAMYLCASSLTRSGNTEAFFGQGTRLTVV.

J is TRBJ2-3 and V is TRBV19; 14 bases line up with TRBD2. Trimming cost V 2 bases and J 0 bases; bases outside gene matches: 7. This CDR3 is 19 amino acids long. The germline V gene has CDR1 LNHDA and CDR2 SQIVND (reference sequence). The CDR3 protein is CASSIQGLAGGSSTDTQYF. As DNA, the CDR3 is TGTGCCAGTAGTATACAAGGACTAGCGGGGGGATCTAGCACAGATACGCAGTATTTT.

V gene TRBV7-2 combines with J gene TRBJ2-2, with D unclear. The CDR3 loop spans 15 amino acids. The V end lost 2 bases, the J end lost 4 bases, and 11 bases lay between the germline ends. From germline, CDR1 is SGHTA and CDR2 FQGNSA. The CDR3 loop is CASSLLLESTGELFF. Here the CDR3 DNA reads TGTGCCAGCAGCTTACTCTTAGAGAGCACCGGGGAGCTGTTTTTT.

The chain is built from TRBV19 and TRBJ1-1; D unresolved. V lost 3 bases and J 1 base, leaving 9 bases between the germline ends. Germline CDR1 LNHDA, CDR2 SQIVND (reference sequence). The CDR3 extends over 14 amino acids. CDR3: CASSIGRKNTEAFF. The DNA of the CDR3 is TGTGCCAGTAGTATTGGCAGGAAGAACACTGAAGCTTTCTTT.

The chain joins TRBV10-2 to TRBJ1-4; 8 bases map to TRBD1. This CDR3 has 17 amino acids. CDR1 and CDR2 (germline): WSHSY, SAAADI. Trimming took 6 bases from V and 1 from J; bases not matched to a gene: 10. The CDR3 loop reads CASSANVGQVTNEKLFF. The CDR3 nucleotides are TGCGCCAGCAGCGCCAATGTGGGACAGGTAACTAATGAAAAACTGTTTTTT.

The chain employs TRBV20-1 and TRBJ2-1; 8 bases fit TRBD1. The CDR3 loop spans 15 amino acids. CDR1 is DFQATT and CDR2 is SNEGSKA in the germline V gene (reference sequence). Trimming cost V 3 bases and J 1 base; bases outside gene matches: 5. Here the CDR3 DNA reads TGCAGTGCTAGTAGCACAGGGGGTTCCTACAATGAGCAGTTCTTC. This encodes CSASSTGGSYNEQFF.